The 17 T cell receptor beta chains below all came from one sample that was sequenced in a study of T cells expressing NK-cell markers. TCRdb reanalyzed the 5' RACE reads and collapses them to one entry per CDR3 protein, without DNA. The sample table includes around 550,000 distinct CDR3 sequences. Sequencing used blood T cells: a sorted CD56 or NKG2C T cell subset, CD4+ or CD8+ T cells, or bulk PBMC T cells (not recorded which). These TCRs come from a man aged 18 to 30 in good health.

The chain couples TRBV12-3 or TRBV12-4 to TRBJ2-7; TCRdb calls TRBD2, which cannot be checked without DNA. The CDR3 runs 16 residues. The CDR3 is CASRTEALALSNEQYF.

The CDR3 reads CASSLAPGTSGTEQFF. The chain couples TRBV7-8 to TRBJ2-1; TCRdb proposes TRBD2, but this gene call is untestable without DNA. The CDR3 sequence is 16 residues long. CDR1 SGHVS and CDR2 FQNEAQ come from the germline V gene. Drawing the rest from reference TRBV7-8 and TRBJ2-1, the complete variable domain is GAGVSQSPRYKVAKRGQDVALRCDPISGHVSLFWYQQALGQGPEFLTYFQNEAQLDKSGLPSDRFFAERPEGSVSTLKIQRTQQEDSAVYLCASSLAPGTSGTEQFFGPGTRLTVL.

V and J are TRBV4-3 and TRBJ2-6; no DNA is available, so the TRBD2 call from TCRdb remains unchecked. The germline V gene has CDR1 LGHNA and CDR2 YSLEER. The CDR3 totals 19 residues. CDR3 protein: CASSQDRGPPHSGANVLTF.

The chain joins TRBV4-3 to TRBJ2-7; TCRdb selects TRBD2, and the lack of DNA leaves this call unchecked. This CDR3 is 16 amino acids long. Germline values: CDR1 LGHNA, CDR2 YSLEER. The CDR3: CASSQSPSAGYGEQYF.

The J gene is TRBJ2-7, the V gene TRBV7-2; the D gene TCRdb calls, TRBD2, cannot be checked with no DNA. CDR1 is SGHTA, CDR2 FQGNSA, per germline. CDR3 size: 18 residues. The CDR3 sequence is CASSLMRRSSGSTYEQYF. The variable domain in full, with the rest retrieved from reference TRBV7-2 and TRBJ2-7, is GAGVSQSPSNKVTEKGKDVELRCDPISGHTALYWYRQSLGQGLEFLIYFQGNSAPDKSGLPSDRFSAERTGGSVSTLTIQRTQQEDSAVYLCASSLMRRSSGSTYEQYFGPGTRLTVT.

This chain uses TRBV27 with TRBJ2-7; TCRdb selects TRBD2, and the lack of DNA leaves this call unchecked. Per germline, CDR1 MNHEY and CDR2 SMNVEV (reference sequence). This CDR3 has 16 amino acids. CDR3 amino acids: CASSLFSGGTLSEQYF.

The gene calls are TRBV4-1 and TRBJ1-5; TCRdb selects TRBD1, and the lack of DNA leaves this call unchecked. Germline V gene sequence: CDR1 MGHRA, CDR2 YSYEKL. The CDR3 totals 16 residues. The CDR3 region is CASSQILNRVDQPQHF.

The rearrangement joins TRBV12-3 or TRBV12-4 to TRBJ2-1; checking the TCRdb D call of TRBD2 is not possible without DNA. There are 12 residues in the CDR3. The CDR3 loop reads CASTTYPHEQFF.

The V and J genes are TRBV7-2 and TRBJ2-3; TCRdb designates TRBD2, a call that cannot be tested without DNA. This CDR3 comprises 16 residues. Germline assignment: CDR1 SGHTA and CDR2 FQGNSA. CDR3 in amino acids: CASSLAERDPTDTQYF.

This rearrangement joins TRBV5-1 to TRBJ2-1; as DNA is missing, the TRBD2 call by TCRdb cannot be tested. CDR1 and CDR2 (germline): SGHRS, YFSETQ. The length of the CDR3 is 17 residues. The CDR3 spells CASSQLLAGGITNEQFF.

The V gene is TRBV5-1, the J gene TRBJ1-1; without DNA, the TCRdb call of TRBD1 cannot be checked. Germline V CDR1 and CDR2: SGHRS, YFSETQ. This CDR3 contains 14 residues. The CDR3 sequence is CASSEPGRRTEAFF. The full variable domain, rest sourced from reference TRBV5-1 and TRBJ1-1, is KAGVTQTPRYLIKTRGQQVTLSCSPISGHRSVSWYQQTPGQGLQFLFEYFSETQRNKGNFPGRFSGRQFSNSRSEMNVSTLELGDSALYLCASSEPGRRTEAFFGQGTRLTVV.

The CDR3 loop reads CACQRDTDTQYF. The chain combines TRBV30 with TRBJ2-3; TCRdb names TRBD2, which stays unverified in the absence of DNA. This CDR3 is 12 amino acids long. CDR1 and CDR2 (germline): GTSNPN, SVGIG (reference sequence). Full variable domain (missing parts from reference TRBV30 and TRBJ2-3): SQTIHQWPATLVQPVGSPLSLECTVEGTSNPNLYWYRQAAGRGLQLLFYSVGIGQISSEVPQNLSASRPQDRQFILSSKKLLLSDSGFYLCACQRDTDTQYFGPGTRLTVL.

This sequence joins TRBV2 and TRBJ2-5; TCRdb indicates TRBD2, and absent DNA this call remains unverified. CDR1 and CDR2 from the germline V gene are SNHLY and FYNNEI. The CDR3 runs 12 residues. CDR3 protein: CASKPEEETQYF.

The rearrangement joins TRBV10-3 to TRBJ2-1; TCRdb's D gene call, TRBD2, goes unchecked for lack of DNA. From germline, CDR1 is ENHRY and CDR2 SYGVKD. The length of the CDR3 is 16 residues. Here the CDR3 reads CAISEMGLAGDNEQFF.

The rearrangement joins TRBV12-3 or TRBV12-4 to TRBJ2-3; TCRdb's assignment of TRBD2 cannot be checked, as there is no DNA. The CDR3 totals 16 residues. CDR3 protein: CASSLSGTSPTDTQYF.

The rearrangement joins TRBV12-3 or TRBV12-4 to TRBJ2-7; TCRdb proposes TRBD1, but this gene call is untestable without DNA. The length of the CDR3 is 14 residues. The CDR3 here is CASSPRRGAGEQYF.

The CDR3 protein is CATKASGELFF. The chain carries TRBV24-1 and TRBJ2-2. Germline CDR1 and CDR2: KGHDR and SFDVKD. This CDR3 is built from 11 residues.